Detailed here is one T cell receptor beta chain. Its specific antigen is unknown. The record has no base qualities; no much larger clone is one base away. The entry originates in a study of T cell changes during pregnancy in multiple sclerosis (dated by TCRdb to 2018 to 2020). General notes on the study: The study looked at changes in the T cell repertoire across pregnancy in women with multiple sclerosis.

The CDR1 and CDR2 encoded by the germline V gene are SGHVS and FQNEAQ. The CDR3 measures 16 amino acids from cysteine to phenylalanine. The DNA shown is the 48-base CDR3, in frame from base 1. Cut back by 0 bases and 6 bases, the V and J ends lie 15 bases apart. Library construction relied on the immunoSEQ multiplex PCR assay. The immuneACCESS repertoire file appears here via TCRdb, limited to in-frame rearrangements. These files lack a portion of the clones; in checked studies, under half of the deficit traces to unresolved V genes, and the cause of the others is not known. Present in this sample are tens of thousands of clones, around nine tenths of which were seen just once. Of the sample, about 5.2% is held by the ten largest clones.

The V gene is TRBV7-8 and the J gene is TRBJ2-1, with TRBD1 perhaps the D gene, on 6 matching bases. Sequencing used peripheral blood from another person, used as feeder cells. This TCR came from a human donor whose cells served as feeder cells for cultures in a pregnancy study. The sequence in DNA is TGTGCCAGCAGCTTAGCGGGGGCAGGGTCAGCCAATGAGCAGTTCTTC. The resulting protein is CASSLAGAGSANEQFF.